The source of this T cell receptor beta chain is a study of T cell clusters in autoimmune cytopenias. Germline V gene lookup returns CDR1 SGHVS and CDR2 FNYEAQ. This CDR3 has 14 residues. TRB amplification used around 270 ng of peripheral blood genomic DNA. This clonotype registers medium-sized (0.01 to 0.1%) by frequency. TRB rearrangements were amplified by touch-down multiplex PCR with mixed TRB-A/B primers. Reprocessing the multiplex PCR reads, TCRdb reports a single entry for every CDR3 protein and omits DNA. The ten top clones account for 3.1%, within a sample of around 8,000 distinct CDR3 sequences.

The sample consisted of peripheral blood. This sequence originates from a human donor with an autoimmune cytopenia or autoimmune hepatitis (not recorded which). V is TRBV7-6 and J is TRBJ2-7; TCRdb's D call of TRBD1 is untestable without DNA. This CDR3 reads CASSLDTGTYEQYF.